This entry lists 27 T cell receptor beta chains sequenced from one sample in a study of beta chain features in type 1 diabetes. Whole-study findings and limits: People with Type 1 diabetes carried modestly yet significantly shorter TCRB CDR3s in all four CD4+ subsets.

The investigators reverse transcribed all of the isolated RNA, so they sequenced expressed TCRB transcripts. TCRdb's table, derived via immunoSEQ multiplex PCR, lists solely in-frame clones and lacks some. The sample has 300,000 to 400,000 clones, 7% to 10% seen once. These TCRs are of unknown antigen specificity. Material for sequencing was central memory CD4+ T cells from blood. These receptors were collected from a man aged 25 to 40 with type 1 diabetes.

The sample holds a few counts of this clone. V and J are TRBV7-9 and TRBJ1-3, with 7 bases identical to TRBD1. V shed 5 bases, J shed 1 base, and the junction held 5 bases outside the gene matches. The CDR3 loop spans 15 amino acids. Germline CDR1 SEHNR, CDR2 FQNEAQ (reference sequence). CDR3 nucleotides: TGTGCCAGCAGCGAGGGGACAGTATCTGGAAACACCATATATTTT. This sequence encodes CASSEGTVSGNTIYF. Complete variable domain (other parts from reference TRBV7-9 and TRBJ1-3): DTGVSQNPRHKITKRGQNVTFRCDPISEHNRLYWYRQTLGQGPEFLTYFQNEAQLEKSRLLSDRFSAERPKGSFSTLEIQRTEQGDSAMYLCASSEGTVSGNTIYFGEGSWLTVV.

This sequence joins TRBV7-2 and TRBJ2-7, with a tentative D call TRBD1 (6 bases). Per germline, CDR1 SGHTA and CDR2 FQGNSA. Trimming cost V 4 bases and J 1 base, with 11 bases left between them. CDR3 size: 14 residues. The CDR3 protein is CASSYIGQSYEQYF. CDR3 bases: TGTGCCAGCAGCTATATAGGACAGTCCTACGAGCAGTACTTC.

This clone was seen at least ten times. The rearrangement joins TRBV4-3 to TRBJ1-6; D may be TRBD1 (5 bases). With 0 bases removed from V and 10 bases from J, the gap between germline ends came to 10 bases. This CDR3 spans 14 amino acids. The germline V gene has CDR1 LGHNA and CDR2 YSLEER. The CDR3 loop reads CASSQEAYRSPLHF. CDR3 DNA sequence: TGCGCCAGCAGCCAAGAAGCCTACAGGTCACCCCTCCACTTT.

This clone was observed a few times. The chain recombines TRBV18 with TRBJ2-3; 7 nucleotides align to TRBD2. V trimming: 2 bases; J trimming: 4 bases; junction bases outside the gene matches: 6. The CDR3 is 15 residues long. CDR1 and CDR2 (germline): KGHSH, LQKENI. CDR3 sequence (DNA): TGTGCCAGCTCACCAGGGGACTACCTCGCAGATACGCAGTATTTT. Amino acids: CASSPGDYLADTQYF.

As DNA, the CDR3 is TGTGCCAGCAGTGAAGCGCGATTACCAAATGACGAAGCTTTCTTT. This translates into CASSEARLPNDEAFF. The chain uses TRBV2 and TRBJ1-1; D not resolved. Between the trimmed V and J ends, which lost 0 bases and 8 bases, there was a span of 16 bases. This CDR3 comprises 15 residues. Germline CDR1 is SNHLY and CDR2 is FYNNEI.

Regarding this clone: Different DNA sequences within this sample yield the same CDR3. CDR3 protein: CASSQSYNSPLHF. CDR3 sequence (DNA): TGTGCCAGCAGCCAGAGCTATAATTCACCCCTCCACTTT. The rearrangement joins TRBV14 to TRBJ1-6; D remains unclear. V was trimmed by 3 bases and J by 3 bases, leaving 3 bases between them. The CDR3 contains 13 residues. The germline gives CDR1 SGHDN, CDR2 FVKESK.

This clone occurred a few times. This chain connects TRBV6-1 to TRBJ2-2; D not certain. V was clipped by 6 bases and J by 4 bases, with 9 bases between them. Germline V gene lookup returns CDR1 MNHNS and CDR2 SASEGT. The length of the CDR3 is 13 residues. The CDR3 sequence: CASSFAITGELFF. As DNA, the CDR3 is TGTGCCAGCAGCTTTGCCATCACCGGGGAGCTGTTTTTT.

This clone was picked up a small number of times. The chain recombines TRBV10-3 with TRBJ2-3; D is undetermined. This CDR3 contains 13 residues. Per germline, CDR1 ENHRY and CDR2 SYGVKD. V lost 10 bases and J 1 base, leaving 12 bases between the germline ends. The CDR3 DNA reads TGTGCCAGCAGAAAGTTCGGCACAGATACGCAGTATTTT. Protein sequence: CASRKFGTDTQYF.

The rearrangement links TRBV4-3 to TRBJ2-2; D is possibly TRBD1 or TRBD2 (5 bases each). V was pared by 0 bases and J by 2 bases, with 13 bases between. Germline CDR1 reads LGHNA; CDR2 reads YSLEER. CDR3 length equals 17 residues. The CDR3 spells CASSQERGAVNTGELFF. CDR3 DNA sequence: TGCGCCAGCAGCCAAGAAAGAGGGGCCGTTAACACCGGGGAGCTGTTTTTT.

This clone was detected a few times. The V gene is TRBV9, the J gene TRBJ2-1; no definite D call. This CDR3 region has 15 residues. Germline CDR1 reads SGDLS; CDR2 reads YYNGEE. V was clipped by 3 bases and J by 7 bases, with 17 bases between them. CDR3 sequence reads: CASSASAGNRNEQFF. In DNA form, the CDR3 reads TGTGCCAGCAGCGCCAGTGCAGGAAATCGAAATGAGCAGTTCTTC.

The V call is TRBV5-6, the J call TRBJ1-3, with 8 bases identical to TRBD1. This CDR3 is built from 13 residues. Germline loops: CDR1 SGHDT, CDR2 YYEEEE. J gave up 11 bases and V 2 bases, and 6 bases lay outside the gene matches. CDR3 sequence: CASSLYRGNPIYF. CDR3 in DNA: TGTGCCAGCAGCTTATACAGGGGGAACCCCATATATTTT.

This clone occurred a few times. The rearrangement links TRBV27 to TRBJ1-6; D remains ambiguous. The germline V and J ends were trimmed by 6 bases and 0 bases, with 3 bases remaining between them. The V gene's germline CDR1 is MNHEY and CDR2 SMNVEV (reference sequence). There are 13 residues in the CDR3. The CDR3: CASSSSYNSPLHF. CDR3 bases: TGTGCCAGCAGCAGCTCCTATAATTCACCCCTCCACTTT.

This clone was picked up a small number of times. The rearrangement links TRBV5-8 to TRBJ2-3; D is perhaps TRBD1 (7 bases). The ends were cut back, 0 bases at V and 1 base at J, with 15 bases in the middle. Germline V CDR1 and CDR2: SGHTS, YDEGEE. The length of the CDR3 is 17 residues. CDR3 sequence: CASSLGPDREGTDTQYF. The CDR3 DNA is TGTGCCAGCAGCTTGGGGCCAGACAGGGAGGGCACAGATACGCAGTATTTT.

This clone has a handful of counts. The gene calls are TRBV14 and TRBJ1-2; TRBD1 agrees at 7 bases. The length of the CDR3 is 14 residues. With V trimmed by 4 bases and J by 4 bases, 6 bases remained unmatched. The V gene's germline CDR1 is SGHDN and CDR2 FVKESK. The CDR3: CASSPGQRIYGYTF. The CDR3, as DNA: TGTGCCAGCAGCCCGGGACAGAGAATCTATGGCTACACCTTC. The variable domain in full, with the rest retrieved from reference TRBV14 and TRBJ1-2, is EAGVTQFPSHSVIEKGQTVTLRCDPISGHDNLYWYRRVMGKEIKFLLHFVKESKQDESGMPNNRFLAERTGGTYSTLKVQPAELEDSGVYFCASSPGQRIYGYTFGSGTRLTVV.

The gene calls are TRBV5-1 and TRBJ2-5; 14 bases map to TRBD2. CDR1 is SGHRS, CDR2 YFSETQ, per germline. Trimming at V came to 3 bases and at J to 5 bases, leaving 6 bases not matched to a gene. This CDR3 spans 16 amino acids. The CDR3 DNA follows: TGCGCCAGCAGCTACGGGACTAGCGGGGGCGGGGAGACCCAGTACTTC. Protein product: CASSYGTSGGGETQYF.

The genes are TRBV6-5 and TRBJ1-1, with a possible D match to TRBD1 (6 bases). The germline CDR1 and CDR2 sequences are MNHEY and SVGAGI. CDR3 length: 15 amino acids. Trimming stripped 4 bases from V and 0 bases from J, with 12 bases between. CDR3 coding DNA: TGTGCCAGCAGTTCCCAGGGGAGGATGAACACTGAAGCTTTCTTT. Its protein product is CASSSQGRMNTEAFF.

This clone was detected only a few times. The V gene is TRBV13, the J gene TRBJ2-7; D may be TRBD2 (5 bases). CDR3 length: 11 residues. The germline gives CDR1 PRHDT, CDR2 FYEKMQ (reference sequence). Trimming took off 6 bases at V and 7 bases at J, with 10 bases between the two ends. The CDR3 sequence: CASSARVEQYF. The CDR3 DNA is TGTGCCAGCAGTGCGAGGGTAGAGCAGTACTTC.

The chain combines TRBV9 with TRBJ2-3; the D gene is possibly TRBD1 (6 bases). The V end was cut by 0 bases, the J end by 1 base, with 9 bases between. Germline-derived CDR1 and CDR2 are SGDLS and YYNGEE. The CDR3 is 15 amino acids. The CDR3 sequence is CASSVGWTGTDTQYF. CDR3 nucleotide sequence: TGTGCCAGCAGCGTAGGTTGGACAGGCACAGATACGCAGTATTTT.

The V and J genes are TRBV10-3 and TRBJ2-2; TRBD1 agrees at 7 bases. V shed 3 bases, J shed 4 bases, and the junction held 14 bases outside the gene matches. The CDR3 loop spans 18 amino acids. Germline-derived CDR1 and CDR2 are ENHRY and SYGVKD. CDR3 residues: CAISDPAWSTGSTGELFF. The CDR3 DNA reads as TGTGCCATCAGTGACCCCGCTTGGTCGACAGGGTCCACCGGGGAGCTGTTTTTT.

There are a few counts of this clone. The chain is built from TRBV5-6 and TRBJ2-2; D not certain. The CDR3 loop spans 13 amino acids. Looked up from germline, CDR1 is SGHDT and CDR2 is YYEEEE. The ends were cut back, 1 base at V and 1 base at J, with 2 bases in the middle. The CDR3 protein is CASSLRNTGELFF. The CDR3 DNA reads TGTGCCAGCAGCTTGAGGAACACCGGGGAGCTGTTTTTT.

V usage is TRBV18 and J usage is TRBJ2-1, with TRBD1 matching over 7 bases. V shed 3 bases and J 8 bases; nucleotides not matched to a gene: 13. The CDR3 runs 16 residues. The germline CDR1 and CDR2 sequences are KGHSH and LQKENI. The CDR3 is CASSPILSTGSDEQFF. DNA for the CDR3: TGTGCCAGCTCACCGATACTTTCGACAGGGTCGGATGAGCAGTTCTTC.

V gene TRBV28 combines with J gene TRBJ1-1; D might be TRBD1 (5 bases). The V end lost 7 bases, the J end lost 4 bases, and 13 bases lay between the germline ends. This CDR3 has 13 residues. CDR1 is MDHEN, CDR2 SYDVKM, per germline. The CDR3 reads CASNPRGGTEAFF. The CDR3 bases are TGTGCCAGCAACCCTAGGGGAGGCACTGAAGCTTTCTTT.

This clone was seen ten or more times. V and J are TRBV14 and TRBJ2-7, with D maybe TRBD1 (6 bases). This CDR3 contains 14 residues. Germline CDR1 SGHDN, CDR2 FVKESK. With 3 bases removed from V and 1 base from J, the gap between germline ends came to 10 bases. The CDR3 DNA is TGTGCCAGCAGCCAGGACAGTAATTCCTACGAGCAGTACTTC. Protein sequence: CASSQDSNSYEQYF.

The rearrangement joins TRBV15 to TRBJ2-1, with unresolved D. There are 15 residues in the CDR3. Looked up from germline, CDR1 is LNHNV and CDR2 is YYDKDF (reference sequence). V was shortened by 3 bases and J by 8 bases, with 17 bases between the two germline ends. In DNA form, the CDR3 reads TGTGCCACCAGCAGCAGGCTGACGAGAAGCGATGAGCAGTTCTTC. This sequence encodes CATSSRLTRSDEQFF.

This clone has just a few counts. The chain carries TRBV19 and TRBJ1-5, with D perhaps matching TRBD1 (5 bases). The CDR3 sequence is 15 residues long. Trimming took 5 bases from V and 5 from J, leaving 16 bases between them. The V gene's germline CDR1 is LNHDA and CDR2 SQIVND (reference sequence). CDR3 loop: CASSATGRMYQPQHF. In DNA form, the CDR3 reads TGTGCCAGTAGTGCCACAGGTAGGATGTATCAGCCCCAGCATTTT.

This clone was detected a few times. The rearrangement links TRBV10-3 to TRBJ1-3; 7 nucleotides line up with TRBD1. Trimming cost V 5 bases and J 2 bases; bases outside gene matches: 12. The CDR3 runs 17 residues. The germline V gene encodes CDR1 ENHRY and CDR2 SYGVKD. Written as DNA, the CDR3 is TGTGCCATCAGTCCCCGATCGGACAGGCTGGCTGGAAACACCATATATTTT. This gives the protein CAISPRSDRLAGNTIYF.

The chain joins TRBV30 to TRBJ2-3; 7 positions agree with TRBD2. Trimming cost V 3 bases and J 3 bases; bases outside gene matches: 9. This CDR3 contains 15 residues. Germline V gives CDR1 GTSNPN, CDR2 SVGIG (reference sequence). CDR3: CAWSEGRGLTDTQYF. DNA for the CDR3: TGTGCCTGGAGCGAAGGGCGGGGGTTAACAGATACGCAGTATTTT. The variable domain in full, with the rest retrieved from reference TRBV30 and TRBJ2-3, is SQTIHQWPATLVQPVGSPLSLECTVEGTSNPNLYWYRQAAGRGLQLLFYSVGIGQISSEVPQNLSASRPQDRQFILSSKKLLLSDSGFYLCAWSEGRGLTDTQYFGPGTRLTVL.